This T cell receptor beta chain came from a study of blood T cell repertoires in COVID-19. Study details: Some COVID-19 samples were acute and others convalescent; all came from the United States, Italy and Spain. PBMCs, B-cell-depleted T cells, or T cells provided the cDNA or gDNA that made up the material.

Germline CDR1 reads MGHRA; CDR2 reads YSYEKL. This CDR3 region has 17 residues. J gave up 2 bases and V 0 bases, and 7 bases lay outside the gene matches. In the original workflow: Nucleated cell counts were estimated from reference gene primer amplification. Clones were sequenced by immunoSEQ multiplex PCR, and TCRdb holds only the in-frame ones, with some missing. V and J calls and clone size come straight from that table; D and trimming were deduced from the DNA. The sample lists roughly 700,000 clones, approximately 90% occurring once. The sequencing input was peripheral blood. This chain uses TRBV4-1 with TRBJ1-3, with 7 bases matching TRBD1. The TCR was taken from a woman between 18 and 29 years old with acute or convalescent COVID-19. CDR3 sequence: CASSQEGGSRPGNTIYF. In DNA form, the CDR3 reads TGCGCCAGCAGCCAAGAAGGGGGCTCCCGGCCTGGAAACACCATATATTTT.